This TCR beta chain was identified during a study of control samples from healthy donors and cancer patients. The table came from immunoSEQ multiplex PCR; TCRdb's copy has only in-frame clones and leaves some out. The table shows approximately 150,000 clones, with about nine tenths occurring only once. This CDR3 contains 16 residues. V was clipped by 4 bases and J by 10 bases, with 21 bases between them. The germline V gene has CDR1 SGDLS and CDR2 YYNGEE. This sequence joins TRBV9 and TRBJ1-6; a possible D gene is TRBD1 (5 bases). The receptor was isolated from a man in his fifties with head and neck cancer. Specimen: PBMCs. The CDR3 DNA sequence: TGTGCCAGCAGCCAACCTTGGGGGGTCGCTGAATCACCCCTCCACTTT. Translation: CASSQPWGVAESPLHF. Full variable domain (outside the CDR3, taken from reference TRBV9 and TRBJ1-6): DSGVTQTPKHLITATGQRVTLRCSPRSGDLSVYWYQQSLDQGLQFLIQYYNGEERAKGNILERFSAQQFPDLHSELNLSSLELGDSALYFCASSQPWGVAESPLHFGNGTRLTVT.